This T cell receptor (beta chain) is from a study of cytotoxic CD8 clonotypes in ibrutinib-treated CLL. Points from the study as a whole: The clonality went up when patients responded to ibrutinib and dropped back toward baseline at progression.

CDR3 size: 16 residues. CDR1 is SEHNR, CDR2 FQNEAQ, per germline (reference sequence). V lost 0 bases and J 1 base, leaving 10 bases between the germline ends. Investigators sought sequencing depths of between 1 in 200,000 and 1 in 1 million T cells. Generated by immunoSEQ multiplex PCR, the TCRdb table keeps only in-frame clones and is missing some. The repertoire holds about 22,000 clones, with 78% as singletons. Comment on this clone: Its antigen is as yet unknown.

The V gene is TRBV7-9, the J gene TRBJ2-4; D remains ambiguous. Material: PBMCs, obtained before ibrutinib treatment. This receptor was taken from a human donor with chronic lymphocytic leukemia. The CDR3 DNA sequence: TGTGCCAGCAGCTTAGCAGGGATGGGGGCCAAAAACATTCAGTACTTC. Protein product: CASSLAGMGAKNIQYF.